The 9 T cell receptor beta chains presented below share a single source sample, sequenced in a study of T cell responses to AZD1222 COVID-19 vaccine. Generated by immunoSEQ multiplex PCR, the TCRdb table keeps only in-frame clones and is missing some. The sample includes some 140,000 clones, 89% seen only once; the top ten take 9.5%. The sequences come from peripheral blood, collected 28 days after the second AZD1222 dose. Source of these receptors: an adult who received the AZD1222 COVID-19 vaccine.

The chain uses TRBV5-1 and TRBJ2-1, with 9 bases aligning to TRBD2. Germline trimming cut 4 bases from V and 3 bases from J; bases unmatched to any gene: 8. CDR3 size: 16 residues. The germline CDR1 and CDR2 sequences are SGHRS and YFSETQ. The CDR3 nucleotides read TGCGCCAGCAGCCCCGGGACTAGCTGGGACTACAATGAGCAGTTCTTC. Residues: CASSPGTSWDYNEQFF.

The chain recombines TRBV15 with TRBJ1-5, with 7 bases fitting TRBD1. The junction had 12 bases not matched to a gene; V was cut back by 1 base and J by 6 bases. This CDR3 has 17 amino acids. The germline V gene encodes CDR1 LNHNV and CDR2 YYDKDF (reference sequence). In nucleotides, the CDR3 is TGTGCCACCAGCAGAGGACAGGGAAAATCGTGGGGTCAGCCCCAGCATTTT. It yields the protein CATSRGQGKSWGQPQHF.

The rearrangement joins TRBV5-5 to TRBJ1-5; D gene uncertain. Per germline, CDR1 SGHKS and CDR2 YYEKEE (reference sequence). Trimming removed 0 bases from V and 3 bases from J, with 13 bases in between. This CDR3 is built from 16 residues. CDR3 nucleotide sequence: TGTGCCAGCAGCTTGGTAGTAGGGTCCCCCAATCAGCCCCAGCATTTT. As protein: CASSLVVGSPNQPQHF.

This chain uses TRBV12-3 or TRBV12-4 with TRBJ1-2; tentatively, D is TRBD1 (5 bases). The CDR3 extends over 13 amino acids. The V end was cut by 5 bases, the J end by 8 bases, with 15 bases between. CDR3 sequence reads: CASSPGTAGGYTF. In DNA, the CDR3 is TGTGCCAGCAGTCCAGGGACCGCCGGAGGCTACACCTTC.

The rearrangement links TRBV15 to TRBJ1-1; a possible D gene is TRBD1 (6 bases). In germline, CDR1 is LNHNV, CDR2 YYDKDF (reference sequence). V lost 0 bases, J lost 0 bases, and 14 bases lay in between. The CDR3 runs 17 residues. CDR3 sequence reads: CATSRDRQVVLNTEAFF. CDR3 sequence (DNA): TGTGCCACCAGCAGAGACCGACAGGTGGTCTTGAACACTGAAGCTTTCTTT.

The chain carries TRBV9 and TRBJ1-5, with D tentatively TRBD1 (6 bases). Germline CDR1 and CDR2: SGDLS and YYNGEE. V gave up 0 bases and J gave up 6 bases, with 10 bases separating them. The CDR3 runs 14 residues. The DNA for the CDR3 is TGTGCCAGCAGCGTAGAGGCACAGGGTCAGCCCCAGCATTTT. Translation gives CASSVEAQGQPQHF.

The chain joins TRBV6-4 to TRBJ2-1; D possibly corresponds to TRBD2 (5 bases). Germline V gives CDR1 MRHNA, CDR2 SNTAGT. The CDR3 covers 15 residues. Trimming removed 8 bases at V and 2 bases at J, with 16 bases between. The CDR3: CASSSQADPYNEQFF. For the CDR3, the DNA is TGTGCCAGCTCATCCCAAGCGGATCCCTACAATGAGCAGTTCTTC.

Only one count was recorded for this clone. This chain links TRBV6-5 with TRBJ2-2; 9 bases are shared with TRBD1. This CDR3 has 14 amino acids. The junction had 6 bases not matched to a gene; V was cut back by 9 bases and J by 4 bases. Looked up from germline, CDR1 is MNHEY and CDR2 is SVGAGI. This CDR3 is CAREQGAGTGELFF. The CDR3 nucleotides are TGTGCCAGAGAACAGGGGGCGGGCACCGGGGAGCTGTTTTTT.

The chain uses TRBV18 and TRBJ1-2; 7 bases are a match to TRBD1. The CDR3 runs to 17 residues. CDR1 and CDR2 from the germline V gene are KGHSH and LQKENI. With 2 bases clipped from V and 7 bases from J, the junction kept 16 bases outside the gene matches. The CDR3 region is CASSPKTWGQIGSGYTF. CDR3 DNA: TGTGCCAGCTCACCAAAGACATGGGGACAGATAGGGTCTGGCTACACCTTC.